Each of the 5 T cell receptor beta chains below was sequenced from the same sample in a study of spatial heterogeneity in lung cancer. MiXCR, applied by TCRdb to the 5' RACE reads, yields one record per CDR3 protein. This table holds 2,500 to 3,000 distinct CDR3 sequences, about 7.8% found once. As for time point: sample taken at primary tumor resection. Whole RNA from tumor, nontumor lung or frozen PBMC was sequenced unsorted. Sequences were derived from normal lung tissue next to the tumor, sampled at surgery. The receptors shown here come from a male donor with early-stage non-small cell lung cancer.

This clonotype is labeled medium-sized. Because this beta chain is a stray read in a library intended to capture alpha chains, its abundance should not be given much weight. The chain couples TRBV4-2 to TRBJ2-1; the match to TRBD2 covers 7 bases. CDR3 length: 16 residues. Trimming took 0 bases from V and 1 from J; bases not matched to a gene: 3. The germline V gene has CDR1 LGHNA and CDR2 YNFKEQ. CDR3 DNA: TGTGCCAGCAGCCAAGAGGACGGGAGGTCCTACAATGAGCAGTTCTTC. Residues: CASSQEDGRSYNEQFF.

In regard to this clonotype: Found in a library prepared for alpha chains, this beta chain is an off-target read, and its abundance has little meaning. The chain combines TRBV19 with TRBJ1-6; D might be TRBD1 (6 bases). This CDR3 is built from 15 residues. Germline V CDR1 and CDR2: LNHDA, SQIVND (reference sequence). Trimming took 5 bases from V and 9 from J, leaving 17 bases between them. The CDR3 DNA reads TGTGCCAGTAGTCCGGGACACCAAGTTGGTTCACCCCTCCACTTT. Translating gives CASSPGHQVGSPLHF.

Within the sample, this clonotype is medium-sized. Found in a library prepared for alpha chains, this beta chain is an off-target read, and its abundance has little meaning. V and J are TRBV7-2 and TRBJ2-5; 7 bases fit TRBD2. Germline V gives CDR1 SGHTA, CDR2 FQGNSA. CDR3 length equals 15 residues. V lost 1 base and J lost 3; bases outside the gene matches: 5. The CDR3 region is CASSLGLATKETQYF. The DNA for the CDR3 is TGTGCCAGCAGCTTAGGACTAGCAACTAAAGAGACCCAGTACTTC.

The table lists this clonotype with many counts. Since it is a stray read in a library aimed at alpha chains, this beta chain has a size that is not meaningful. This chain uses TRBV7-2 with TRBJ1-5; D is perhaps TRBD1 (6 bases). Germline values: CDR1 SGHTA, CDR2 FQGNSA. Trimming removed 1 base at V and 5 bases at J, with 6 bases between. The CDR3 has 13 residues. This chain's CDR3 is CASSLGQDQPQHF. CDR3 DNA: TGTGCCAGCAGCTTAGGACAGGATCAGCCCCAGCATTTT.

This clonotype is judged medium-sized. The library was prepared for alpha chains; this beta chain is a stray read, so its frequency means little. The rearrangement joins TRBV7-2 to TRBJ1-2; possibly TRBD1 for D (5 bases). CDR3 size: 15 residues. V was cut by 0 bases and J by 6 bases, with 14 bases left in between. Looked up from germline, CDR1 is SGHTA and CDR2 is FQGNSA. CDR3 nucleotides: TGTGCCAGCAGCTTAGCTCCGGGGCACAACGATGGCTACACCTTC. Translated: CASSLAPGHNDGYTF.